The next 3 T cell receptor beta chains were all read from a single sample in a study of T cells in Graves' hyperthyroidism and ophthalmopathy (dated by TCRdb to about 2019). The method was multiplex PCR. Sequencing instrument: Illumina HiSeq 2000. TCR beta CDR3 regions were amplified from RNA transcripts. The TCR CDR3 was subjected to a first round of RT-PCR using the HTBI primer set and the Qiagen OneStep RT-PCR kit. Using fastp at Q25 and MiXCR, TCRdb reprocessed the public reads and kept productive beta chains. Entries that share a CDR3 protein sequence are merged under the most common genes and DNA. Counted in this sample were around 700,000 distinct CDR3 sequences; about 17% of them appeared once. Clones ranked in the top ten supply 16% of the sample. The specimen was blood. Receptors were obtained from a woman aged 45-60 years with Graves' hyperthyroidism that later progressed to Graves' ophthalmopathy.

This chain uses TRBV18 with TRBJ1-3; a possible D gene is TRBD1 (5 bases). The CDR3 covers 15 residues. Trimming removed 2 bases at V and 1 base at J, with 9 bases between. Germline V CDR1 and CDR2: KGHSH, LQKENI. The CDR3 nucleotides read TGTGCCAGCTCACCAGGACACCAATCTGGAAACACCATATATTTT. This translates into CASSPGHQSGNTIYF.

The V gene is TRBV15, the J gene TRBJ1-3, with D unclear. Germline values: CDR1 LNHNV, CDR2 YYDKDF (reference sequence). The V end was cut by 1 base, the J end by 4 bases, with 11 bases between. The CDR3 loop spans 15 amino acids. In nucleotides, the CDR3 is TGTGCCACCAGCAGAGCAGGCAGATGGGGAAACACCATATATTTT. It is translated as CATSRAGRWGNTIYF.

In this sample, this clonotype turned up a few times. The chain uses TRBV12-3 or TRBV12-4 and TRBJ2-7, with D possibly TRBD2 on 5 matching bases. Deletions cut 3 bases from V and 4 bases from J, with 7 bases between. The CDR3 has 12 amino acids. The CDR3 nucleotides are TGTGCCAGCAGTTTTAGGGAGTACGAGCAGTACTTC. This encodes CASSFREYEQYF.